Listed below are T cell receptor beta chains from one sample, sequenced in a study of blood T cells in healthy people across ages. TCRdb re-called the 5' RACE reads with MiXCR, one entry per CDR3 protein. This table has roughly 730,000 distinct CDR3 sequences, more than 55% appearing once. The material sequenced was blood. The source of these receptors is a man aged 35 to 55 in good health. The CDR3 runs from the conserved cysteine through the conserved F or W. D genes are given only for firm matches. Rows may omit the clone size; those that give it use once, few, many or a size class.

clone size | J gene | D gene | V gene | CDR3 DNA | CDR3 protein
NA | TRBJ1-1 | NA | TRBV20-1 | TGCAGTGCTAGCACTGAAGCTTTCTTT | CSASTEAFF
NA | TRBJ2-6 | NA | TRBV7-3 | TGTGCCAGCAGCTTATTTCCAATCTCTGGGGCCAACGTCCTGACTTTC | CASSLFPISGANVLTF
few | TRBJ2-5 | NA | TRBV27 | TGTGCCAGCAGTCCAGAACTAGCACCTGGGGAGACCCAGTACTTC | CASSPELAPGETQYF
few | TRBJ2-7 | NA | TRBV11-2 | TGTGCCAGCAGCCCGAGGCGAGGGCCCGGCAACGAGCAGTACTTC | CASSPRRGPGNEQYF
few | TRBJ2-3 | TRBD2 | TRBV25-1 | TGTGCCAGCAGTGGCGGGACTAGCAGGGGAGATACGCAGTATTTT | CASSGGTSRGDTQYF
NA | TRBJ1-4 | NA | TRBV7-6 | TGTGCCAGCAGCTTAGAATCCGGGAACGCCGGGGTGGATGAAAAACTGTTTTTT | CASSLESGNAGVDEKLFF
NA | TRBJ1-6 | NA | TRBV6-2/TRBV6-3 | TGTGCCAGCAGCCAAGGAATTACGGGGAATTCACCCCTCCACTTT | CASSQGITGNSPLHF
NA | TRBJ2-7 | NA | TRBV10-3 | TGTGCCATCAGGGGGTCTTCGACCTACGAGCAGTGCTTC | CAIRGSSTYEQCF
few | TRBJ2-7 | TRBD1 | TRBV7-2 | TGTGCCAGCAGCTTTGGACAGGGCATCTACGAGCAGTACTTC | CASSFGQGIYEQYF
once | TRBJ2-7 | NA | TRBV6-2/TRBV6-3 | TGTGCCAGCAGTTCACTTCCGGGACAAGCTACCTACGAGCAGTACTTC | CASSSLPGQATYEQYF
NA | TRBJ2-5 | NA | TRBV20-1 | TGCAGTGCGGACGCCCAAGAGACCCAGTACTTC | CSADAQETQYF
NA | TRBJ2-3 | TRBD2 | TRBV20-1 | TGCAGTGCTAGAGACCCGAAAAAAGCGGGGGGGCCCTCCTGGAATACGCAGTATTTT | CSARDPKKAGGPSWNTQYF
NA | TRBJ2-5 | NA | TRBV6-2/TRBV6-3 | TGTGCCAGCAGTGTCCGGGACAAGTACCAAGAGACCCAGTACTTC | CASSVRDKYQETQYF
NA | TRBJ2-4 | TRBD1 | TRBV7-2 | TGTGCCAGCAGCATCCTAGACAGGGGAGGCATTCAGTACTTC | CASSILDRGGIQYF
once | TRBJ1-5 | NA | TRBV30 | TGTGCCTGGAGGGCGGCCGACGGGGGGCCCCAGCATTTT | CAWRAADGGPQHF
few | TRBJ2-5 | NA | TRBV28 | TGTGCCAGCAGTTTAGCAATTACCCTCGGGACACCGCAAGAGACCCAGTACTTC | CASSLAITLGTPQETQYF
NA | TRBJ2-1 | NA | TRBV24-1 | TGTGCCACCAGTGATTTTTACGGGGGAAAACAGACCTTCAATGAGCAGTTCTTC | CATSDFYGGKQTFNEQFF
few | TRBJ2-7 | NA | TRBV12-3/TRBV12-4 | TGTGCCAGCACAAACTCCCAGGGTAGTCGCTACGAGCAGTACTTC | CASTNSQGSRYEQYF
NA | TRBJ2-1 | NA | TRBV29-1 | NA | CSAGYECGQFF
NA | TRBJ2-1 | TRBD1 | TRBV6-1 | TGTGCCAGCAACCGGGACAGCTACAATGAGCAGTTCTTC | CASNRDSYNEQFF
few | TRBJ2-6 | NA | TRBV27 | TGTGCCAGCCGACCTTCTGGGGCCAACGTCCTGACTTTC | CASRPSGANVLTF
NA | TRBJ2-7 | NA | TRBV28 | NA | CASSSSDGLGTYEQYF
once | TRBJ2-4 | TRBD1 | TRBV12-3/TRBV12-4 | TGTGCCAGCAGTCCGCAACCAGGGGGCGTTCAGTACTTC | CASSPQPGGVQYF
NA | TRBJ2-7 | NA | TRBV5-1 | TGCGCCAGCAGCCCAGACGGGGGTACGCACAATGAGCAGTACTTC | CASSPDGGTHNEQYF
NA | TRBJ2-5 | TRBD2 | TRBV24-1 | TGTGCCACCAGTGCTGTGGCGGGAGAACAAGAGACCCAGTACTTC | CATSAVAGEQETQYF
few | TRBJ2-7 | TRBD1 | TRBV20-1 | TGCAGTGCCAAATCCGAGGGACAGAAGATGCCCTACGAGCAGTACTTC | CSAKSEGQKMPYEQYF
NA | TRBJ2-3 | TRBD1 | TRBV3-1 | TGTGCCAGCAGCCAAACAGGACAGGGGTCAGATACGCAGTATTTT | CASSQTGQGSDTQYF
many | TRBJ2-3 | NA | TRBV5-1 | TGCGCCAGCAGCTTGGGTCAGAGCACAGATACGCAGTATTTT | CASSLGQSTDTQYF
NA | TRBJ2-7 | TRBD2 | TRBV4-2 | TGTGCCAGCAGCCAAGAAGCCGGGAGGTCTGTCTACGAGCAGTACTTC | CASSQEAGRSVYEQYF
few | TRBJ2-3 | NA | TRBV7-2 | TGTGCTGGGGGGACAACCCTCACAGATACGCAGTATTTT | CAGGTTLTDTQYF
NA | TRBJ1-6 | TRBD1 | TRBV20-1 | TGCAGTGCTAGAGGAGAGGGACAGCGACTCTATAATTCACCCCTCCACTTT | CSARGEGQRLYNSPLHF
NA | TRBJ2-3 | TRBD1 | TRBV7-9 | TGTGCCAGCAGCAGACAGGGCGGCAACTCAGATACGCAGTATTTT | CASSRQGGNSDTQYF
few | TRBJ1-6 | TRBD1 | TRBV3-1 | TGTGCCAGCAGCCAAGATTGGGACAGACCCCTCCACTTT | CASSQDWDRPLHF